These T cell receptor beta chains were read from a single sample in a study of T cells in Graves' hyperthyroidism and ophthalmopathy. TCRdb re-analysed the multiplex PCR reads in MiXCR, keeping a single row per CDR3 protein. The data show 300,000 to 450,000 distinct CDR3 sequences, about 13% seen once. Sequenced material: blood. These receptor sequences come from a man aged 25-45 years with Graves' hyperthyroidism that later progressed to Graves' ophthalmopathy. CDR3s include the opening cysteine and the closing phenylalanine or tryptophan. The D gene is left open where the match is weak. Only some rows state a clone size, as once, few, many or a class for expanded clones.

CDR3 DNA: TGCGCCAGCAGCCAGGGGGCAGGGGGCTGGTATGGCTACACCTTC
CDR3 protein: CASSQGAGGWYGYTF
V gene: TRBV4-1
D gene: TRBD1
J gene: TRBJ1-2
clone size: -

CDR3 DNA: TGTGCCAGCAGCCCCTCAGAGGGTAGCAATCAGCCCCAGCATTTT
CDR3 protein: CASSPSEGSNQPQHF
V gene: TRBV7-2
D gene: -
J gene: TRBJ1-5
clone size: many

CDR3 DNA: TGTGCCACCAGCAGAGATTCTCCTACAGCCAAAAACATTCAGTACTTC
CDR3 protein: CATSRDSPTAKNIQYF
V gene: TRBV15
D gene: -
J gene: TRBJ2-4
clone size: many

CDR3 DNA: TGTGCCAGCACCCGAGACAGGGGCGAAAACACTGAAGCTTTCTTT
CDR3 protein: CASTRDRGENTEAFF
V gene: TRBV6-1
D gene: TRBD1
J gene: TRBJ1-1
clone size: many

CDR3 DNA: TGTGCCAGCAGTGAGACAGGGCCCAACATTCAGTACTTC
CDR3 protein: CASSETGPNIQYF
V gene: TRBV12-3/TRBV12-4
D gene: TRBD1
J gene: TRBJ2-4
clone size: many

CDR3 DNA: TGTGCCAGTAGTATAGGCGGCCAGGATCCATTTGGCTACACCTTC
CDR3 protein: CASSIGGQDPFGYTF
V gene: TRBV19
D gene: -
J gene: TRBJ1-2
clone size: -

CDR3 DNA: TGTGCCAGCAGCTATACCGGGACAGGAGTCTACAATGAGCAGTTCTTC
CDR3 protein: CASSYTGTGVYNEQFF
V gene: TRBV28
D gene: TRBD1
J gene: TRBJ2-1
clone size: many

CDR3 DNA: TGTGCCACCAGTGATTTAAACAGGGGAGGTGTGGAGACCCAGTACTTC
CDR3 protein: CATSDLNRGGVETQYF
V gene: TRBV24-1
D gene: -
J gene: TRBJ2-5
clone size: many

CDR3 DNA: TGTGCCAGCTCACCTAACCGGGCCGAGGGACAGCCCCAGCATTTT
CDR3 protein: CASSPNRAEGQPQHF
V gene: TRBV18
D gene: -
J gene: TRBJ1-5
clone size: many

CDR3 DNA: TGCAGTGCTGAAAAGGAGACAGGGGCGTTCTACGAGCAGTACTTC
CDR3 protein: CSAEKETGAFYEQYF
V gene: TRBV20-1
D gene: TRBD1
J gene: TRBJ2-7
clone size: few

CDR3 DNA: TGTGCCAGCAGCTTCGGACAGGGAGCCACAGATACGCAGTATTTT
CDR3 protein: CASSFGQGATDTQYF
V gene: TRBV7-3
D gene: TRBD1
J gene: TRBJ2-3
clone size: many

CDR3 DNA: TGTGCCAGCAGCCCCCGGCGGCGCTCTGGAAACACCATATATTTT
CDR3 protein: CASSPRRRSGNTIYF
V gene: TRBV12-3/TRBV12-4
D gene: -
J gene: TRBJ1-3
clone size: many

CDR3 DNA: TGTGCCAGCAGCTCGTGGACGGACTCTGGAAACACCATATATTTT
CDR3 protein: CASSSWTDSGNTIYF
V gene: TRBV11-3
D gene: -
J gene: TRBJ1-3
clone size: -

CDR3 DNA: TGTGCCAGCAGCTGGACCCTCTACGAGCAGTACTTC
CDR3 protein: CASSWTLYEQYF
V gene: TRBV7-8
D gene: -
J gene: TRBJ2-7
clone size: many

CDR3 DNA: TGTGCCAGTTTGGCAAGGGGAGCCACTGAAGCTTTCTTT
CDR3 protein: CASLARGATEAFF
V gene: TRBV19
D gene: -
J gene: TRBJ1-1
clone size: few

CDR3 DNA: TGTGCCAGCAGCGTAGAGGTTGGGACCTATGGCTACACCTTC
CDR3 protein: CASSVEVGTYGYTF
V gene: TRBV9
D gene: -
J gene: TRBJ1-2
clone size: many

CDR3 DNA: TGTGCCAGCTCAAGGACAGGGGTTGTCACAGATACGCAGTATTTT
CDR3 protein: CASSRTGVVTDTQYF
V gene: TRBV6-1
D gene: TRBD1
J gene: TRBJ2-3
clone size: many

CDR3 DNA: TGTGCCAGCAGCTGGACAGGGGACCTAAACTATGGCTACACCTTC
CDR3 protein: CASSWTGDLNYGYTF
V gene: TRBV6-1
D gene: TRBD1
J gene: TRBJ1-2
clone size: -

CDR3 DNA: TGCAGCGTTGACGAGTCCCCCGCTGGCTACACCTTC
CDR3 protein: CSVDESPAGYTF
V gene: TRBV29-1
D gene: -
J gene: TRBJ1-2
clone size: many

CDR3 DNA: TGTGCCAGCAGTCTACAGGGGGGGGTAGGTCAGCCCCAGCATTTT
CDR3 protein: CASSLQGGVGQPQHF
V gene: TRBV2
D gene: TRBD1
J gene: TRBJ1-5
clone size: many

CDR3 DNA: TGTGCCAGCAGTTACTCGACAGCGGGGGGCTACGAGCAGTACTTC
CDR3 protein: CASSYSTAGGYEQYF
V gene: TRBV6-5
D gene: TRBD2
J gene: TRBJ2-7
clone size: few

CDR3 DNA: TGTGCCAGCAGCCAAGAGGGGCAGGGTAGTAACTATGGCTACACCTTC
CDR3 protein: CASSQEGQGSNYGYTF
V gene: TRBV4-2
D gene: -
J gene: TRBJ1-2
clone size: -

CDR3 DNA: TGTGCCAGCAATGGCGGCACTAATGAAAAACTGTTTTTT
CDR3 protein: CASNGGTNEKLFF
V gene: TRBV2
D gene: -
J gene: TRBJ1-4
clone size: many

CDR3 DNA: TGTGCCAGCAGTTACGAGGGGAGGACAGATACGCAGTATTTT
CDR3 protein: CASSYEGRTDTQYF
V gene: TRBV6-5
D gene: -
J gene: TRBJ2-3
clone size: few

CDR3 DNA: TGTGCCAGCTCACCAGTACTGTCGACAGGGGGCACTGAAGCTTTCTTT
CDR3 protein: CASSPVLSTGGTEAFF
V gene: TRBV18
D gene: TRBD1
J gene: TRBJ1-1
clone size: many

CDR3 DNA: TGCAGTGCTCAAAAGGACAGGGGGCCTAACTATGGCTACACCTTC
CDR3 protein: CSAQKDRGPNYGYTF
V gene: TRBV20-1
D gene: TRBD1
J gene: TRBJ1-2
clone size: many

CDR3 DNA: TGTGCCAGCAGTTTAGGGCCCCTAGCGGGGGGGGCAGATACGCAGTATTTT
CDR3 protein: CASSLGPLAGGADTQYF
V gene: TRBV28
D gene: TRBD2
J gene: TRBJ2-3
clone size: few

CDR3 DNA: TGTGCTAGTGGTTTGATACTAACCCGCGGGACTAGTGGTATCGCAGATACGCAGTATTTT
CDR3 protein: CASGLILTRGTSGIADTQYF
V gene: TRBV12-5
D gene: TRBD2
J gene: TRBJ2-3
clone size: few

CDR3 DNA: TGTGCCAGCAGCTTGGCCGGGGGACAGAGGCCCTACGAGCAGTACTTC
CDR3 protein: CASSLAGGQRPYEQYF
V gene: TRBV5-6
D gene: -
J gene: TRBJ2-7
clone size: -

CDR3 DNA: TGTGCCAGCAGCCCGTCGAGAGGAGGCTATGGCTACACCTTC
CDR3 protein: CASSPSRGGYGYTF
V gene: TRBV7-9
D gene: -
J gene: TRBJ1-2
clone size: -

CDR3 DNA: TGTGCCAGCAGCACATGGGTGGGACAGGGTTTCACCATATATTTT
CDR3 protein: CASSTWVGQGFTIYF
V gene: TRBV7-8
D gene: TRBD1
J gene: TRBJ1-3
clone size: -

CDR3 DNA: TGTGCCAGCAGTTGGCGACAGGGCGGTAGCAATCAGCCCCAGCATTTT
CDR3 protein: CASSWRQGGSNQPQHF
V gene: TRBV28
D gene: TRBD1
J gene: TRBJ1-5
clone size: many

CDR3 DNA: TGCAGCGTTGAAGAAGGGCCGACAGGGTCCTACGAGCAGTACTTC
CDR3 protein: CSVEEGPTGSYEQYF
V gene: TRBV29-1
D gene: TRBD1
J gene: TRBJ2-7
clone size: many

CDR3 DNA: TGCGCCAGCAGCCACGGCGACAGTAGCACCTACGAGCAGTACTTC
CDR3 protein: CASSHGDSSTYEQYF
V gene: TRBV4-1
D gene: -
J gene: TRBJ2-7
clone size: -

CDR3 DNA: TGTGCCACCAGTGATGGCCCGGGACAGGGGGCGCTGGAGACCCAGTACTTC
CDR3 protein: CATSDGPGQGALETQYF
V gene: TRBV24-1
D gene: TRBD1
J gene: TRBJ2-5
clone size: -

CDR3 DNA: TGTGCTCTCGGACCTTTCACAGATACGCAGTATTTT
CDR3 protein: CALGPFTDTQYF
V gene: TRBV7-9
D gene: -
J gene: TRBJ2-3
clone size: few

CDR3 DNA: TGTGCCAGCTCGAGGGGAGGGAAAGGACAGCCCCAGCATTTT
CDR3 protein: CASSRGGKGQPQHF
V gene: TRBV28
D gene: -
J gene: TRBJ1-5
clone size: many

CDR3 DNA: TGTGCCAGTACGTTACAGGGGAACTATGGCTACACCTTC
CDR3 protein: CASTLQGNYGYTF
V gene: TRBV6-1
D gene: TRBD1
J gene: TRBJ1-2
clone size: -

CDR3 DNA: TGCAGTGCTAGGAAGGGACAGCTCTACTCCTACGAGCAGTACTTC
CDR3 protein: CSARKGQLYSYEQYF
V gene: TRBV20-1
D gene: TRBD1
J gene: TRBJ2-7
clone size: many

CDR3 DNA: TGCGCCAGCAGCTTGGACGGCCCATCACCCCTCCACTTT
CDR3 protein: CASSLDGPSPLHF
V gene: TRBV5-1
D gene: -
J gene: TRBJ1-6
clone size: many

CDR3 DNA: TGCAGTGCTCCCCCCCGGGCAGATACGCAGTATTTT
CDR3 protein: CSAPPRADTQYF
V gene: TRBV20-1
D gene: -
J gene: TRBJ2-3
clone size: many

CDR3 DNA: TGTGCCAGCTCACCAACTGTGGCCGCGTCACTAGCGGGGGTCCAAGAGACCCAGTACTTC
CDR3 protein: CASSPTVAASLAGVQETQYF
V gene: TRBV18
D gene: TRBD2
J gene: TRBJ2-5
clone size: few

CDR3 DNA: TGTGCCAGCAGCTTAAGCGGCTGGGGAAAAGGGACTCAAGAGACCCAGTACTTC
CDR3 protein: CASSLSGWGKGTQETQYF
V gene: TRBV11-3
D gene: -
J gene: TRBJ2-5
clone size: many

CDR3 DNA: TGTGCCAGCAGCTTATACAGCGGGGGGGCCGGTGAGCAGTTCTTC
CDR3 protein: CASSLYSGGAGEQFF
V gene: TRBV7-7
D gene: TRBD2
J gene: TRBJ2-1
clone size: few

CDR3 DNA: TGTGCCAGCAGCTGGGCAGGGATTGGCGAGCAGTACTTC
CDR3 protein: CASSWAGIGEQYF
V gene: TRBV13
D gene: -
J gene: TRBJ2-7
clone size: many

CDR3 DNA: TGTGCCAGCAGCTTAGACAGGGTCAGTTCACCCCTCCACTTT
CDR3 protein: CASSLDRVSSPLHF
V gene: TRBV11-2
D gene: -
J gene: TRBJ1-6
clone size: -

CDR3 DNA: TGTGCCAGCAGTGGAACCGGGACAGGGGTTGAAGCTTTCTTT
CDR3 protein: CASSGTGTGVEAFF
V gene: TRBV12-3/TRBV12-4
D gene: TRBD1
J gene: TRBJ1-1
clone size: -

CDR3 DNA: TGTGCCAGCAGCTTAGTTGAGTTTTGGACATCTTTACGGGGCTACACCTTC
CDR3 protein: CASSLVEFWTSLRGYTF
V gene: TRBV7-9
D gene: -
J gene: TRBJ1-2
clone size: many

CDR3 DNA: TGTGCCAGCAGCGCAACCGGGACTAGCGGAACAGATACGCAGTATTTT
CDR3 protein: CASSATGTSGTDTQYF
V gene: TRBV13
D gene: TRBD2
J gene: TRBJ2-3
clone size: -

CDR3 DNA: TGTGCCAGTAGTATAGCATGGGCGAGCTACACCTTC
CDR3 protein: CASSIAWASYTF
V gene: TRBV19
D gene: -
J gene: TRBJ1-2
clone size: -

CDR3 DNA: TGCGCCAGCAGCTTTAAATTGGTGGCGGGTAATACTGAAGCTTTCTTT
CDR3 protein: CASSFKLVAGNTEAFF
V gene: TRBV5-1
D gene: -
J gene: TRBJ1-1
clone size: many

CDR3 DNA: TGTGCCAGCAGCTCGCCGGACAGGGGATACACCGGGGAGCTGTTTTTT
CDR3 protein: CASSSPDRGYTGELFF
V gene: TRBV7-9
D gene: TRBD1
J gene: TRBJ2-2
clone size: many

CDR3 DNA: TGTGCCAGCAGCAGGGACAGGGGGGTCGTGGGGCAGTACTTC
CDR3 protein: CASSRDRGVVGQYF
V gene: TRBV28
D gene: TRBD1
J gene: TRBJ2-7
clone size: few

CDR3 DNA: TGTGCCAGCAGACGGGGACAGGGCAGCAATCAGCCCCAGCATTTT
CDR3 protein: CASRRGQGSNQPQHF
V gene: TRBV12-3/TRBV12-4
D gene: TRBD1
J gene: TRBJ1-5
clone size: many

CDR3 DNA: TGTGCCAGCAGGCGACAGGGGGCGAATGAAGCTTTCTTT
CDR3 protein: CASRRQGANEAFF
V gene: TRBV27
D gene: TRBD1
J gene: TRBJ1-1
clone size: many

CDR3 DNA: TGTGCCTCAAGGACCGGGACATCGAACACTGAAGCTTTCTTT
CDR3 protein: CASRTGTSNTEAFF
V gene: TRBV10-3
D gene: -
J gene: TRBJ1-1
clone size: many